This TCR beta chain was sequenced during a study of Graves' ophthalmopathy and Graves' hyperthyroidism. CDR3 length: 11 residues. The germline CDR1 and CDR2 sequences are SNHLY and FYNNEI. The junction had 1 base not matched to a gene; V was cut back by 7 bases and J by 4 bases. Amplification of the TCR beta CDR3 regions used RNA transcripts (as template). In the first round, RT-PCR was carried out with HTBI primers, and a multiplex PCR formed the second round. TCRdb analysed the multiplex PCR reads with MiXCR anew, one entry per CDR3 protein. Altogether over a million distinct CDR3 sequences are present, 35% to 40% being singletons, with the ten largest covering approximately 12%. The table lists this clonotype with many counts.

The TCR was taken from an adult man with Graves' hyperthyroidism. Sequenced material: peripheral blood or thyroid tissue (not recorded which). J is TRBJ2-7 and V is TRBV2; 7 bases align to TRBD1. The CDR3 protein is CASKQGYEQYF. The CDR3 nucleotides read TGTGCCAGCAAACAGGGGTACGAGCAGTACTTC.